A selection of T cell receptor delta chains follows, all from one sample in a study of gamma-delta T cells after stem cell transplantation. TCRdb ran CATT on the RT-PCR reads. The repertoire consists of about 1,500 delta-chain clones, with around 21% occurring once and the leading ten covering about two fifths. Sequenced: gamma-delta T cells. Receptor source: a human donor. It is not recorded whose cells these are; they may come from a transplant donor. Both conserved end residues are part of each CDR3. A D gene is named only where the DNA matches it firmly. Size values are once, few and many counts, or a class for expanded clones, and some rows have none.

D gene: TRDD3; V gene: TRDV2; clone size: medium-sized; J gene: TRDJ1; CDR3 protein: CACDTVGGTRPDKLIF; CDR3 DNA: TGTGCCTGTGACACCGTTGGGGGAACCCGGCCAGATAAACTCATCTTT
D gene: TRDD3; V gene: TRDV2; clone size: large; J gene: TRDJ1; CDR3 protein: CACDEWGIPSDKLIF; CDR3 DNA: TGTGCCTGTGACGAATGGGGGATACCGTCCGATAAACTCATCTTT
D gene: -; V gene: TRDV2; clone size: medium-sized; J gene: TRDJ1; CDR3 protein: CACDRVELSYTDKLIF; CDR3 DNA: TGTGCCTGTGACAGGGTGGAGTTATCGTACACCGATAAACTCATCTTT
D gene: -; V gene: TRDV2; clone size: large; J gene: TRDJ1; CDR3 protein: CACDTLAPYTDKLIF; CDR3 DNA: TGTGCCTGTGACACACTGGCGCCGTACACCGATAAACTCATCTTT
D gene: TRDD3; V gene: TRDV2; clone size: large; J gene: TRDJ3; CDR3 protein: CACVQVLGDSSWDTRQMFF; CDR3 DNA: TGTGCCTGTGTACAAGTACTGGGGGATTCGTCCTGGGACACCCGACAGATGTTTTTC
D gene: TRDD3; V gene: TRDV2; clone size: few; J gene: TRDJ1; CDR3 protein: CACDKLGDRTDKLIF; CDR3 DNA: TGTGCCTGTGACAAACTGGGGGACCGCACCGATAAACTCATCTTT
D gene: TRDD3; V gene: TRDV2; clone size: -; J gene: TRDJ1; CDR3 protein: CACEPLGANTDKLIF; CDR3 DNA: TGTGCCTGTGAGCCTCTGGGGGCTAACACCGATAAACTCATCTTT
D gene: TRDD3; V gene: TRDV2; clone size: -; J gene: TRDJ3; CDR3 protein: CACDATGGYSWDTRQMFF; CDR3 DNA: TGTGCCTGTGACGCTACTGGGGGATACTCCTGGGACACCCGACAGATGTTTTTC
D gene: TRDD3; V gene: TRDV2; clone size: large; J gene: TRDJ1; CDR3 protein: CACDRLGDSSDKLIF; CDR3 DNA: TGTGCCTGTGACAGACTGGGGGATTCCTCCGATAAACTCATCTTT
D gene: -; V gene: TRDV2; clone size: large; J gene: TRDJ1; CDR3 protein: CACDTVGYKSGTDKLIF; CDR3 DNA: TGTGCCTGTGACACGGTCGGCTATAAGAGTGGCACCGATAAACTCATCTTT
D gene: -; V gene: TRDV1; clone size: few; J gene: TRDJ1; CDR3 protein: CALGDLKYTDKLIF; CDR3 DNA: TGTGCTCTTGGGGACCTAAAGTACACCGATAAACTCATCTTT
D gene: TRDD3; V gene: TRDV2; clone size: -; J gene: TRDJ1; CDR3 protein: CACDTLRGLPDGGSRAELIF; CDR3 DNA: TGTGCCTGTGACACCCTACGTGGGTTGCCGGATGGGGGATCTAGAGCGGAACTCATCTTT
D gene: TRDD3; V gene: TRDV1; clone size: -; J gene: TRDJ1; CDR3 protein: CALGEFTCRKGLGDRGTDKLIF; CDR3 DNA: TGTGCTCTTGGGGAATTTACCTGCAGAAAAGGACTGGGGGATAGAGGCACCGATAAACTCATCTTT
D gene: TRDD3; V gene: TRDV2; clone size: large; J gene: TRDJ1; CDR3 protein: CACDTIQTGGPHTDKLIF; CDR3 DNA: TGTGCCTGTGACACCATTCAAACTGGGGGTCCCCACACCGATAAACTCATCTTT
D gene: TRDD3; V gene: TRDV2; clone size: few; J gene: TRDJ1; CDR3 protein: CACDTLYTGGTDKLIF; CDR3 DNA: TGTGCCTGTGACACCTTGTATACTGGGGGGACCGATAAACTCATCTTT
D gene: -; V gene: TRDV2; clone size: -; J gene: TRDJ1; CDR3 protein: CARYTDKLIF; CDR3 DNA: TGCGCGAGGTACACCGATAAACTCATCTTT
D gene: TRDD3; V gene: TRDV2; clone size: medium-sized; J gene: TRDJ1; CDR3 protein: CACDTVSPGGSATDKLIF; CDR3 DNA: TGTGCCTGTGACACCGTCTCACCCGGGGGATCTGCGACCGATAAACTCATCTTT
D gene: TRDD3; V gene: TRDV1; clone size: few; J gene: TRDJ2; CDR3 protein: CALGERYLGDTPQAAQLFF; CDR3 DNA: TGTGCTCTTGGGGAACGCTACCTGGGGGATACGCCGCAGGCAGCACAACTCTTCTTT
D gene: TRDD3; V gene: TRDV2; clone size: few; J gene: TRDJ3; CDR3 protein: CACDTATGGYGSWDTRQMFF; CDR3 DNA: TGTGCCTGTGACACGGCCACTGGGGGATACGGGTCCTGGGACACCCGACAGATGTTTTTC
D gene: TRDD3; V gene: TRDV2; clone size: few; J gene: TRDJ1; CDR3 protein: CACDQTTTWGIPGDKLIF; CDR3 DNA: TGTGCCTGTGACCAAACTACGACATGGGGGATACCAGGCGATAAACTCATCTTT